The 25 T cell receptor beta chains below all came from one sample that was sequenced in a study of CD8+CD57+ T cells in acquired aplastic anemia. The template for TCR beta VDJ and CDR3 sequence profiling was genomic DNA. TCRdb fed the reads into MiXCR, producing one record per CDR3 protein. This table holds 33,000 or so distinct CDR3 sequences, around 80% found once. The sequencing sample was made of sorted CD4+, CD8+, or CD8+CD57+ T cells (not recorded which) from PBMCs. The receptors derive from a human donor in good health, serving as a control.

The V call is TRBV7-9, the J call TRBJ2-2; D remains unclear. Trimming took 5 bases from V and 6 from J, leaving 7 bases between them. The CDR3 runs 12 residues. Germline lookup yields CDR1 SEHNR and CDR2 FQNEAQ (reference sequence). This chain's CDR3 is CASSLRPGELFF. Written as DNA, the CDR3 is TGTGCCAGCAGCCTCCGACCCGGGGAGCTGTTTTTT.

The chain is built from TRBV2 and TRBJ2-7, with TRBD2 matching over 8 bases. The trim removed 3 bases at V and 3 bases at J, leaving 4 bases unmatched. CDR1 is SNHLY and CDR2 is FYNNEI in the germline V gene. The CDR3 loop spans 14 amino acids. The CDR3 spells CASSESRGGYEQYF. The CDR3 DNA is TGTGCCAGCAGTGAGAGCCGGGGGGGCTACGAGCAGTACTTC. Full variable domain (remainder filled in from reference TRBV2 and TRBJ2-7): EPEVTQTPSHQVTQMGQEVILRCVPISNHLYFYWYRQILGQKVEFLVSFYNNEISEKSEIFDDQFSVERPDGSNFTLKIRSTKLEDSAMYFCASSESRGGYEQYFGPGTRLTVT.

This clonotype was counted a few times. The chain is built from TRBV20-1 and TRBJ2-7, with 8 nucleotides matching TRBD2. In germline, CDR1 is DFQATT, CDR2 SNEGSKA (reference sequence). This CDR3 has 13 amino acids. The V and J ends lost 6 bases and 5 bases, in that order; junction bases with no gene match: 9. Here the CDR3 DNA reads TGCAGTGCCCCGGGACTAGACGCCGACGAGCAGTACTTC. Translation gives CSAPGLDADEQYF.

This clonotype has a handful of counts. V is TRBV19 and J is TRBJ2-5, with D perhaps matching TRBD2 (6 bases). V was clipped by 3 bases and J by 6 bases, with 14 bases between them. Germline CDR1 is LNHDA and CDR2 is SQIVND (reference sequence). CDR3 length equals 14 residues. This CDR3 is CASSIVGGAQTQYF. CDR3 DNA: TGTGCCAGTAGTATTGTAGGAGGGGCGCAGACCCAGTACTTC.

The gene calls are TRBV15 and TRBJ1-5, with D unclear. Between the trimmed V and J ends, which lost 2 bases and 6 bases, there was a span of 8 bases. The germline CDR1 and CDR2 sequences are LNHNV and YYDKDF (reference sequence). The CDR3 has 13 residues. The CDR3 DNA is TGTGCCACCAGCAGACTCGTGGGTCAGCCCCAGCATTTT. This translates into CATSRLVGQPQHF.

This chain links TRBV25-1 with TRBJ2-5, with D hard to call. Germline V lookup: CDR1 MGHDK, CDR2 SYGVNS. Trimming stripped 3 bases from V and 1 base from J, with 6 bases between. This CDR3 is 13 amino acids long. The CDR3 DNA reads TGTGCCAGCAGTGACACAGCCCAAGAGACCCAGTACTTC. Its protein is CASSDTAQETQYF.

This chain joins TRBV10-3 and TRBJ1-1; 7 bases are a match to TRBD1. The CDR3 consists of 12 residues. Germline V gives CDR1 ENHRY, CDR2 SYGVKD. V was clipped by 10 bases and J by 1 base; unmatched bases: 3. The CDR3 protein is CATNRGNTEAFF. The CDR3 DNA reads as TGTGCCACGAACAGGGGGAACACTGAAGCTTTCTTT.

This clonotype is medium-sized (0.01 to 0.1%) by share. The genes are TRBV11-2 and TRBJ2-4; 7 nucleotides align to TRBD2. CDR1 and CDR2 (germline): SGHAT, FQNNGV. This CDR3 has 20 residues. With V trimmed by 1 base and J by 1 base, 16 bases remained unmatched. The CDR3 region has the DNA TGTGCCAGCAGCTTAGTCCCCCTTAGCGGGCCCCGCGGGGCCAAAAACATTCAGTACTTC. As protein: CASSLVPLSGPRGAKNIQYF.

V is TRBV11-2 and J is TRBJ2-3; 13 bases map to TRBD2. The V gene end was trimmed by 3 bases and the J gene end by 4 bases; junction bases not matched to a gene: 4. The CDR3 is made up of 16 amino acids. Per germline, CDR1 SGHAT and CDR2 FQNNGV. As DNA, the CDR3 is TGTGCCAGCAGCTTCGGGACTAGCGGGGACTCAGATACGCAGTATTTT. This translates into CASSFGTSGDSDTQYF.

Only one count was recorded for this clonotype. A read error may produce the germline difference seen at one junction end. The CDR3 reads CASSSISGGTGANVLTF. CDR3 nucleotides: TGTGCTAGCAGCTCTATTAGCGGGGGTACTGGGGCCAACGTCCTGACTTTC. This chain connects TRBV7-7 to TRBJ2-6, with 9 nucleotides matching TRBD2. The CDR3 has 17 amino acids. Germline values: CDR1 SSHAT, CDR2 FNYEAQ (reference sequence).

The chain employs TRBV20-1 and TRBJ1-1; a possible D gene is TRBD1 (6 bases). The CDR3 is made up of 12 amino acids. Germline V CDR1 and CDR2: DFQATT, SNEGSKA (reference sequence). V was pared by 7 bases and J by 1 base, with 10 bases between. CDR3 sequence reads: CSVEDRNTEAFF. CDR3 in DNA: TGCAGTGTCGAGGACAGGAACACTGAAGCTTTCTTT.

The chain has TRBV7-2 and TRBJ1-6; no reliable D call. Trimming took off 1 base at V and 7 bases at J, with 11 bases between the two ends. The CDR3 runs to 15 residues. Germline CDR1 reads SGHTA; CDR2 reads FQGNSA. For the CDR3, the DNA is TGTGCCAGCAGCTTAGGCCAGGTGGGGAATTCACCCCTCCACTTT. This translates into CASSLGQVGNSPLHF.

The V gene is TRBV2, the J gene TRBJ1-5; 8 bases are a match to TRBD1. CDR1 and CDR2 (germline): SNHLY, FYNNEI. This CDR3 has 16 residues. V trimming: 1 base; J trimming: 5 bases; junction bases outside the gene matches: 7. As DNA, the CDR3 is TGTGCCAGCAGTGAAGAGGACAGGGTACGCGATCAGCCCCAGCATTTT. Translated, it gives CASSEEDRVRDQPQHF.

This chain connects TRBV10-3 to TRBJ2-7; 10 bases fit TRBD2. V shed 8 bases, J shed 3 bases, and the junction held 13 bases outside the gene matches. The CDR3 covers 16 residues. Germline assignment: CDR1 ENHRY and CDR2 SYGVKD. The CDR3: CAIAPGERGGYYEQYF. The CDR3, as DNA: TGTGCCATCGCCCCCGGAGAGCGGGGGGGATACTACGAGCAGTACTTC.

In nucleotides, the CDR3 is TGTGCCAGCAGCTACAAGGATGAGCAGTTCTTC. It codes for CASSYKDEQFF. The chain links TRBV2 to TRBJ2-1; D gene uncertain. The CDR3 length is 11 residues. Trimming pared 6 bases from V and 8 bases from J, leaving 8 bases between. Germline V gives CDR1 SNHLY, CDR2 FYNNEI.

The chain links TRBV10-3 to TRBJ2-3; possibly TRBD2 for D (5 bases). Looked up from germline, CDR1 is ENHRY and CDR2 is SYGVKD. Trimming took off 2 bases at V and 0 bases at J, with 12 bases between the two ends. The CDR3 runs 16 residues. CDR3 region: CAISELSATSTDTQYF. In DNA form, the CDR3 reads TGTGCCATCAGTGAGCTTAGCGCCACTAGCACAGATACGCAGTATTTT.

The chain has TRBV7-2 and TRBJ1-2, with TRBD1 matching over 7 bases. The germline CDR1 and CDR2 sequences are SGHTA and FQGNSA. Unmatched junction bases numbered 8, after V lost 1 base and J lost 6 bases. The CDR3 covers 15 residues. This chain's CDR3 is CASSLVGLGQNGYTF. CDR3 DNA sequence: TGTGCCAGCAGCTTAGTTGGATTGGGACAGAATGGCTACACCTTC.

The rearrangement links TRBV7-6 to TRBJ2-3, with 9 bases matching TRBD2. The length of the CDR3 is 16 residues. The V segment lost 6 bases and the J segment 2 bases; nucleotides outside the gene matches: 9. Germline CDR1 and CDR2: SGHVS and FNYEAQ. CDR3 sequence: CASSLRAGGPTDTQYF. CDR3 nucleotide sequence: TGTGCCAGCAGTTTAAGGGCGGGGGGGCCCACAGATACGCAGTATTTT.

The CDR3 coding sequence is TGTGCCATCAGTGAGTCGCTGGGGGGGCTAAAGACCCAGTACTTC. Translation: CAISESLGGLKTQYF. The rearrangement uses TRBV10-3 and TRBJ2-5; a possible D gene is TRBD2 (7 bases). The V and J ends lost 0 bases and 6 bases respectively, with 14 bases between them. The germline gives CDR1 ENHRY, CDR2 SYGVKD. There are 15 residues in the CDR3.

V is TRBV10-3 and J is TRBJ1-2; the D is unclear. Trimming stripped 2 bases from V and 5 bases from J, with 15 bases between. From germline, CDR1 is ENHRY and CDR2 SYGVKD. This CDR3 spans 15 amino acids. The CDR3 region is CAISEAIGGSYGYTF. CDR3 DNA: TGTGCCATCAGTGAGGCGATAGGTGGAAGTTATGGCTACACCTTC.

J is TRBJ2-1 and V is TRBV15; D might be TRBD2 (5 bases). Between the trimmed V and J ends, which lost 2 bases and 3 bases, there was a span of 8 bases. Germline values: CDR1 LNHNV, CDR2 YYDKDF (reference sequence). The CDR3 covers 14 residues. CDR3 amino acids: CATSRLANYNEQFF. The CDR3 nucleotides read TGTGCCACCAGCAGACTAGCCAACTACAATGAGCAGTTCTTC.

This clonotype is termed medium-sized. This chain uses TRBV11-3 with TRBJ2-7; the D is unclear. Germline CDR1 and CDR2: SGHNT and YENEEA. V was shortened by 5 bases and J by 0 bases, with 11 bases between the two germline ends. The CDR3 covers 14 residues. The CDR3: CASSLSPPSYEQYF. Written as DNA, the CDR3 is TGTGCCAGCAGCCTCTCTCCCCCCTCCTACGAGCAGTACTTC.

CDR3 in DNA: TGTGCCACCAGCAGAGATAGCGGGGGGGAGTTGGATACGCAGTATTTT. Encoded protein: CATSRDSGGELDTQYF. The chain recombines TRBV15 with TRBJ2-3; 11 nucleotides line up with TRBD2. The V gene's germline CDR1 is LNHNV and CDR2 YYDKDF (reference sequence). The CDR3 is 16 residues long. V was pared by 0 bases and J by 6 bases, with 5 bases of the junction left unmatched. The full variable domain, with the rest looked up from reference TRBV15 and TRBJ2-3, is DAMVIQNPRYQVTQFGKPVTLSCSQTLNHNVMYWYQQKSSQAPKLLFHYYDKDFNNEADTPDNFQSRRPNTSFCFLDIRSPGLGDTAMYLCATSRDSGGELDTQYFGPGTRLTVL.

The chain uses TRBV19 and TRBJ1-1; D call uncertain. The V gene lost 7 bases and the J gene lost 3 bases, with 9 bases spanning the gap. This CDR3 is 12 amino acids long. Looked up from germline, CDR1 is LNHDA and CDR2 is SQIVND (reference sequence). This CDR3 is CASTWGYTEAFF. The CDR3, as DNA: TGTGCCAGTACGTGGGGATACACTGAAGCTTTCTTT.

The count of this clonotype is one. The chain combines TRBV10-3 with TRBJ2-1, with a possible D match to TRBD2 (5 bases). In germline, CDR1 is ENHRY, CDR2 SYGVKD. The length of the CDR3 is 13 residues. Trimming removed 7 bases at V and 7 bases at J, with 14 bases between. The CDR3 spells CAINREPGNEQFF. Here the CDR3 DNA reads TGTGCCATCAACAGAGAACCGGGGAATGAGCAGTTCTTC.